The 19 T cell receptor beta chains below all came from one sample that was sequenced in a study of CD8 T cells in Susac syndrome. RNA in amounts of roughly 0.5 to 1 ug was reverse transcribed with random hexamers. From the immunoSEQ multiplex PCR reads, TCRdb called clonotypes with MiXCR, one entry per CDR3 protein. Counted here are 150,000 to 160,000 distinct CDR3 sequences, roughly 94% occurring once; the ten biggest clones make up roughly 0.19%. Sequences were obtained from CD8+ T cells from PBMCs. These TCRs come from a human donor with multiple sclerosis.

This rearrangement joins TRBV4-3 to TRBJ2-3, with D tentatively TRBD2 (5 bases). The CDR3 spans 14 residues. V dropped 0 bases and J dropped 4 bases, with 8 bases sitting between them. The germline V gene has CDR1 LGHNA and CDR2 YSLEER. The CDR3: CASSQDWTSDTQYF. Here the CDR3 DNA reads TGCGCCAGCAGCCAAGATTGGACTTCAGATACGCAGTATTTT.

The V call is TRBV7-8, the J call TRBJ1-4; perhaps TRBD1 as D (5 bases). Germline values: CDR1 SGHVS, CDR2 FQNEAQ. This CDR3 comprises 14 residues. Trimming shortened V by 6 bases and J by 4 bases, and 12 bases separated the two germline ends. This chain's CDR3 is CASRSDTFNEKLFF. The CDR3, as DNA: TGTGCCAGCAGATCGGACACGTTTAATGAAAAACTGTTTTTT. Full variable domain (rest looked up from reference TRBV7-8 and TRBJ1-4): GAGVSQSPRYKVAKRGQDVALRCDPISGHVSLFWYQQALGQGPEFLTYFQNEAQLDKSGLPSDRFFAERPEGSVSTLKIQRTQQEDSAVYLCASRSDTFNEKLFFGSGTQLSVL.

This chain joins TRBV30 and TRBJ2-2; TRBD1 or TRBD2 may be the D gene (5 bases each). CDR3 length: 14 residues. V lost 3 bases, J lost 7 bases, and 15 bases lay in between. Germline CDR1 is GTSNPN and CDR2 is SVGIG (reference sequence). The chain's CDR3 is CAWSIAGTIGELFF. The CDR3 nucleotides read TGTGCCTGGAGCATAGCCGGGACGATCGGGGAGCTGTTTTTT. Full variable domain (remainder filled in from reference TRBV30 and TRBJ2-2): SQTIHQWPATLVQPVGSPLSLECTVEGTSNPNLYWYRQAAGRGLQLLFYSVGIGQISSEVPQNLSASRPQDRQFILSSKKLLLSDSGFYLCAWSIAGTIGELFFGEGSRLTVL.

V gene TRBV30 combines with J gene TRBJ1-1; TRBD1 matches 8 bases. From germline, CDR1 is GTSNPN and CDR2 SVGIG (reference sequence). The CDR3 extends over 18 amino acids. Germline trimming cut 5 bases from V and 4 bases from J; bases unmatched to any gene: 21. CDR3 loop: CAWESHHTRTGRSTEAFF. The CDR3 DNA reads as TGTGCCTGGGAGAGCCATCATACCCGGACAGGGCGTAGCACTGAAGCTTTCTTT.

This chain connects TRBV19 to TRBJ2-7, with D tentatively TRBD1 or TRBD2 (5 bases each). The V and J ends lost 6 bases and 4 bases respectively, with 19 bases between them. Germline V gene lookup returns CDR1 LNHDA and CDR2 SQIVND (reference sequence). CDR3 size: 15 residues. The CDR3 protein is CASSLGRSRLYEQYF. The DNA of the CDR3 is TGTGCCAGTAGCTTGGGACGGAGCCGCTTATACGAGCAGTACTTC.

This chain connects TRBV4-1 to TRBJ2-1; 8 bases line up with TRBD1. V shed 2 bases and J 8 bases; nucleotides not matched to a gene: 5. The CDR3 length is 14 residues. Germline lookup yields CDR1 MGHRA and CDR2 YSYEKL. The CDR3 nucleotides read TGCGCCAGCAGCCAATCCCAGGGGGCGGATGAGCAGTTCTTC. Protein sequence: CASSQSQGADEQFF.

This clonotype appeared a single time. The J gene is TRBJ2-7, the V gene TRBV5-6; D is possibly TRBD1 or TRBD2 (5 bases each). Deletions cut 3 bases from V and 6 bases from J, with 13 bases between. This CDR3 comprises 13 residues. Germline assignment: CDR1 SGHDT and CDR2 YYEEEE. In DNA, the CDR3 is TGTGCCAGCAGCTCCCCACGGGGCGGCGAGCAGTACTTC. This encodes CASSSPRGGEQYF. Combining the CDR3 with reference TRBV5-6 and TRBJ2-7 gives the whole variable domain DAGVTQSPTHLIKTRGQQVTLRCSPKSGHDTVSWYQQALGQGPQFIFQYYEEEERQRGNFPDRFSGHQFPNYSSELNVNALLLGDSALYLCASSSPRGGEQYFGPGTRLTVT.

The chain uses TRBV5-1 and TRBJ2-7; the D is unclear. Trimming cost V 7 bases and J 2 bases, with 13 bases left between them. This CDR3 spans 13 amino acids. Per the germline V gene, CDR1 is SGHRS and CDR2 is YFSETQ. The CDR3 loop reads CASRETPTYEQYF. The CDR3 coding sequence is TGCGCCAGCCGAGAAACACCTACCTACGAGCAGTACTTC.

The rearrangement links TRBV20-1 to TRBJ2-5; tentatively, D is TRBD2 (6 bases). This CDR3 has 13 amino acids. Trimming shortened V by 5 bases and J by 2 bases, and 12 bases separated the two germline ends. Germline lookup yields CDR1 DFQATT and CDR2 SNEGSKA (reference sequence). The CDR3 nucleotides read TGCAGTGCTTACGGGACTCTTCAAGAGACCCAGTACTTC. Translating gives CSAYGTLQETQYF.

The V gene is TRBV20-1, the J gene TRBJ2-5; 13 nucleotides agree with TRBD2. The CDR3 is 15 residues long. The V segment lost 3 bases and the J segment 5 bases; nucleotides outside the gene matches: 6. The germline V gene has CDR1 DFQATT and CDR2 SNEGSKA (reference sequence). The CDR3 region has the DNA TGCAGTGCTAGCACTAGCGGGGGGGCCCGGGAGACCCAGTACTTC. This encodes CSASTSGGARETQYF.

The chain carries TRBV19 and TRBJ2-1, with TRBD2 identical over 8 bases. Germline V gene lookup returns CDR1 LNHDA and CDR2 SQIVND (reference sequence). This CDR3 contains 13 residues. The ends lost 4 bases at V and 5 bases at J; junction bases unmatched: 1. CDR3 coding DNA: TGTGCCAGTAGTAGCGGGGGGAACAATGAGCAGTTCTTC. It encodes CASSSGGNNEQFF.

The CDR3 sequence is CSVPRDGGEFF. The DNA of the CDR3 is TGCAGCGTCCCCCGGGACGGTGGGGAGTTCTTC. The chain carries TRBV29-1 and TRBJ2-1; TRBD1 or TRBD2 may be the D gene (5 bases each). Between the trimmed V and J ends, which lost 6 bases and 14 bases, there was a span of 17 bases. This CDR3 comprises 11 residues. Germline V gives CDR1 SQVTM, CDR2 ANQGSEA.

This rearrangement joins TRBV29-1 to TRBJ2-1; D possibly corresponds to TRBD2 (5 bases). Per germline, CDR1 SQVTM and CDR2 ANQGSEA. V lost 5 bases to trimming and J lost 9 bases, with 11 bases between them. The length of the CDR3 is 11 residues. CDR3 sequence reads: CSVLAGGEQFF. CDR3 coding DNA: TGCAGCGTTCTCGCGGGTGGTGAGCAGTTCTTC.

V usage is TRBV12-3 or TRBV12-4 and J usage is TRBJ1-1, with D uncertain. V was cut by 5 bases and J by 3 bases, with 19 bases left in between. The CDR3 extends over 16 amino acids. CDR3 sequence: CASSPDPRGGYTEAFF. In nucleotides, the CDR3 is TGTGCCAGCAGTCCAGACCCGCGAGGAGGGTACACTGAAGCTTTCTTT.

This clonotype was observed a few times. The chain joins TRBV16 to TRBJ2-7, with D possibly matching TRBD2 (5 bases). Germline CDR1 and CDR2: KGHSY and FQNENV. This CDR3 has 12 residues. The V and J ends lost 4 bases and 6 bases respectively, with 10 bases between them. DNA of the CDR3: TGTGCCAGCAGCCTGAGGGTTGCCGAGCAGTACTTC. It encodes CASSLRVAEQYF.

Here the CDR3 reads CASSPPSGLETQYF. The CDR3 DNA reads TGTGCCAGCAGCCCCCCCAGTGGGTTGGAGACCCAGTACTTC. The chain joins TRBV11-2 to TRBJ2-5; no definite D call. There are 14 residues in the CDR3. Germline V lookup: CDR1 SGHAT, CDR2 FQNNGV. V shed 5 bases and J shed 5 bases, with 15 bases lying between them.

This rearrangement joins TRBV7-8 to TRBJ2-2, with 11 bases that match TRBD1. The CDR3 sequence is 16 residues long. The germline gives CDR1 SGHVS, CDR2 FQNEAQ. J gave up 5 bases and V 5 bases, and 7 bases lay outside the gene matches. Here the CDR3 reads CASSLIGQGATGELFF. CDR3 nucleotides: TGTGCCAGCAGCCTAATAGGACAGGGGGCGACCGGGGAGCTGTTTTTT.

This clonotype was recorded once. The chain employs TRBV20-1 and TRBJ2-7, with 13 bases that match TRBD2. Germline V gene lookup returns CDR1 DFQATT and CDR2 SNEGSKA (reference sequence). V shed 5 bases, J shed 3 bases, and the junction held 7 bases outside the gene matches. This CDR3 has 15 amino acids. The CDR3 DNA is TGCAGTGCTTACTCCCGGACTAGCGGGGGCTACGAGCAGTACTTC. Encoded protein: CSAYSRTSGGYEQYF.

This chain connects TRBV7-9 to TRBJ2-2; D may correspond to TRBD1 or TRBD2 (6 bases each). The CDR3 runs to 14 residues. Germline V gives CDR1 SEHNR, CDR2 FQNEAQ (reference sequence). V was pared by 11 bases and J by 3 bases, with 16 bases between. CDR3 nucleotide sequence: TGTGCCCTCCACCCAGGGGAGGACACCGGGGAGCTGTTTTTT. Translation: CALHPGEDTGELFF.